The subject of this entry is one T cell receptor (beta chain). Its matching antigen is unknown. The germline V gene has CDR1 MNHEY and CDR2 SVGAGI. The CDR3 loop spans 11 amino acids. V shed 7 bases and J shed 9 bases, with 10 bases lying between them. Researchers ran the PCR with 60 Vbeta and 13 Jbeta primers. In the original analysis: Later work found 65 million to 100 million unique TCR beta chains, with 9.5 million to 11 million shared. Produced via immunoSEQ multiplex PCR; TCRdb's table is partial and in-frame only. V and J calls and clone size are given by that table; D and trimming were obtained from the DNA. The sample carries some 180,000 clones, 75% recorded once. The data derive from a study of cytomegalovirus exposure and HLA in healthy donors. General study results and limits: Among the sequence variants, a highly shared cluster was likely an artifact of sequencing. Indistinguishable V segments, including TRBV6-2 and TRBV6-3, were excluded. What TCR beta sequences reportedly achieved was accurate prediction of HLA-A and HLA-B alleles in most subjects.

The chain carries TRBV6-5 and TRBJ2-1; a possible D gene is TRBD1 (6 bases). The material sequenced was PBMCs. The TCR sequence derives from a male donor in good health and CMV-seronegative. This CDR3 is CASILGGEQFF. The CDR3 DNA reads TGTGCCAGCATCCTAGGGGGTGAGCAGTTCTTC.